This T cell receptor (beta chain) was identified during a study of blood T cell repertoires in COVID-19. Across the study: Samples of COVID-19 (acute and convalescent) were obtained from the United States, Italy and Spain. In each case, the material was cDNA or gDNA derived from T cells, B-cell-depleted T cells, or PBMCs.

Original analysis: Nucleated cell counts were estimated from reference gene primer amplification. The table came from immunoSEQ multiplex PCR; TCRdb's copy has only in-frame clones and leaves some out. The V and J calls and the clone size are those of that table, but D and trimming were determined from the DNA. The sample has 150,000 or so clones, about four fifths seen once. V dropped 4 bases and J dropped 5; count of bases not matched to a gene: 8. The CDR3 has 14 residues. Germline V CDR1 and CDR2: SGHNT, YYREEE (reference sequence). This sequence was found in a man between 65 and 85 years old who had recovered from COVID-19. Sequenced material: peripheral blood. The chain joins TRBV5-4 to TRBJ1-2, with TRBD1 matching 7 bases. In DNA form, the CDR3 reads TGTGCCAGCAGCGTCCTGGAGGGGGCATATGGCTACACCTTC. Its protein is CASSVLEGAYGYTF.